This TCR beta chain was identified during a study of spatial heterogeneity in lung cancer. Broader study findings: Ubiquitous and regional nonsynonymous mutation counts were tracked by ubiquitous and regional expanded TCR counts, respectively. How many expanded intratumoral alpha and beta TCRs were present tracked the tumor mutation count, which was a count of nonsynonymous mutations.

The time point: sample taken at primary tumor resection. Tumor, nontumor lung or frozen PBMC supplied whole RNA that was sequenced unsorted. In the library, each TCR cDNA molecule bore its own unique molecular identifier. TCRdb ran MiXCR on the 5' RACE reads and lists one entry per CDR3 protein. Of around 160 distinct CDR3 sequences in the sample, 20% to 25% are singletons; the top ten hold 50% to 60%. Per the germline V gene, CDR1 is SGHNT and CDR2 is YYREEE (reference sequence). The germline V and J ends were trimmed by 3 bases and 8 bases, with 12 bases remaining between them. This CDR3 spans 13 amino acids. The sample holds a few counts of this clonotype. Its antigen is currently unknown. A library prepared for alpha chains yielded this beta chain as an off-target read; its size is of little meaning.

This specimen consisted of lung tumor tissue, obtained at surgery. This chain connects TRBV5-4 to TRBJ2-1; D is ambiguous. The TCR comes from a female donor with early-stage non-small cell lung cancer. This chain's CDR3 is CASSSLDSHEQFF. The CDR3 coding sequence is TGTGCCAGCAGCTCCCTCGATTCCCATGAGCAGTTCTTC.